These 24 T cell receptor beta chains were sequenced from one sample in a study of blood T cells in healthy people across ages. Then a second PCR, running about 6 to 12 cycles, was carried out with a sample-barcoded 5' primer and a J-beta primer mix. One entry per CDR3 protein results from TCRdb running MiXCR on the 5' RACE reads. The sample shows about 1.5 million distinct CDR3 sequences, about 42% of them seen only once. The source material was blood. The receptors originated from a woman aged 18-30 years in good health.

The chain links TRBV27 to TRBJ1-6, with D unclear. The CDR3 sequence is 16 residues long. The germline gives CDR1 MNHEY, CDR2 SMNVEV (reference sequence). The V and J ends lost 6 bases and 7 bases respectively, with 19 bases between them. CDR3 nucleotide sequence: TGTGCCAGCAGCTCGGACCGCTTTAGAGAGAATTCACCCCTCCACTTT. It is translated as CASSSDRFRENSPLHF.

This clonotype was seen a few times. The rearrangement joins TRBV30 to TRBJ2-1, with 7 bases that match TRBD2. Judging by the DNA end, TRBJ2-7 fits better; the J call may be wrong. This CDR3 region has 14 residues. CDR1 is GTSNPN and CDR2 is SVGIG in the germline V gene (reference sequence). This chain's CDR3 is CAWSVGGTYNEQYF. The CDR3 region has the DNA TGTGCCTGGAGTGTCGGGGGGACCTACAATGAGCAGTACTTC.

On this clonotype itself: The DNA is omitted, as the CDR3 cannot be located on it reliably, and the CDR3 follows TCRdb's listing. The rearrangement links TRBV25-1 to TRBJ1-1; the table's D call, TRBD1, was not checked against the DNA. Ends included, the CDR3 has 13 residues. Germline V gene data show CDR1 as MGHDK and CDR2 as SYGVNS. The CDR3 sequence: CASSEYVGQGTFF.

A few counts support this clonotype. This chain joins TRBV7-8 and TRBJ2-1, with 12 bases matching TRBD2. This CDR3 region has 15 residues. Germline CDR1 SGHVS, CDR2 FQNEAQ. V lost 3 bases, J lost 9 bases, and 6 bases stayed unmatched. CDR3 nucleotide sequence: TGTGCCAGCAGCTTCAGTCTAGCGGGGGGGATTGAGCAGTTCTTC. As protein: CASSFSLAGGIEQFF.

This clonotype occurred once. The gene calls are TRBV6-2 or TRBV6-3 and TRBJ1-1; no clear D gene. There are 15 residues in the CDR3. The germline gives CDR1 MNHEY, CDR2 SVGEGT. V lost 2 bases and J 6 bases, leaving 16 bases between the germline ends. The CDR3 reads CASSYVGGAVSEAFF. The CDR3 DNA reads TGTGCCAGCAGTTACGTGGGAGGAGCGGTGTCTGAAGCTTTCTTT.

This clonotype was detected only a few times. V is TRBV7-6 and J is TRBJ1-5; a possible D gene is TRBD1 (5 bases). V lost 4 bases to trimming and J lost 6 bases, with 13 bases between them. This CDR3 spans 14 amino acids. Germline loops: CDR1 SGHVS, CDR2 FNYEAQ. The CDR3 is CASSSGHKGQPQHF. Written as DNA, the CDR3 is TGTGCCAGCAGCTCTGGACATAAGGGTCAGCCCCAGCATTTT.

Regarding this clonotype: A single base separates this from a much larger clone, so it may be a read error. V gene TRBV7-9 combines with J gene TRBJ1-2; no definite D call. The CDR3 length is 15 residues. Germline V gene sequence: CDR1 SEHNR, CDR2 FQNEAQ (reference sequence). CDR3 coding DNA: TGTGCCAGCAGCCCAGCAGGCGGCTCTAACCATGGCTACACCTTC. Translation: CASSPAGGSNHGYTF.

This sequence joins TRBV4-1 and TRBJ2-1; TRBD2 matches at 10 bases. CDR1 is MGHRA and CDR2 is YSYEKL in the germline V gene. The CDR3 length is 18 residues. The junction had 10 bases not matched to a gene; V was cut back by 0 bases and J by 5 bases. The CDR3 is CASSQDRLAGALNNEQFF. CDR3 nucleotide sequence: TGCGCCAGCAGCCAAGATAGGCTAGCGGGGGCCTTGAACAATGAGCAGTTCTTC.

The V and J genes are TRBV18 and TRBJ2-7; D remains ambiguous. V gave up 0 bases and J gave up 2 bases, with 11 bases separating them. The CDR3 spans 15 residues. Germline V CDR1 and CDR2: KGHSH, LQKENI. CDR3 coding DNA: TGTGCCAGCTCACCACCTTCTCGTGCCACCTACGAGCAGTACTTC. Translation: CASSPPSRATYEQYF. Looking up the rest from reference TRBV18 and TRBJ2-7 gives the full variable domain: NAGVMQNPRHLVRRRGQEARLRCSPMKGHSHVYWYRQLPEEGLKFMVYLQKENIIDESGMPKERFSAEFPKEGPSILRIQQVVRGDSAAYFCASSPPSRATYEQYFGPGTRLTVT.

The V gene is TRBV6-5, the J gene TRBJ2-1, with D possibly TRBD2 on 6 matching bases. The CDR3 covers 13 residues. Trimming cost V 6 bases and J 5 bases, with 11 bases left between them. Germline assignment: CDR1 MNHEY and CDR2 SVGAGI. The CDR3 is CASRKTSNNEQFF. The CDR3 DNA is TGTGCCAGCAGGAAAACTAGCAACAATGAGCAGTTCTTC.

CDR3 amino acids: CSARRDGNQPQHF. CDR3 DNA: TGCAGTGCTAGAAGGGATGGCAATCAGCCCCAGCATTTT. The rearrangement joins TRBV20-1 to TRBJ1-5, with unresolved D. This CDR3 has 13 amino acids. With 2 bases removed from V and 2 bases from J, the gap between germline ends came to 7 bases. Germline CDR1 is DFQATT and CDR2 is SNEGSKA (reference sequence).

This clonotype showed up just a few times. This chain links TRBV27 with TRBJ2-1; TRBD2 aligns across 7 bases. V lost 7 bases to trimming and J lost 4 bases; unmatched junction nucleotides: 10. Germline V CDR1 and CDR2: MNHEY, SMNVEV (reference sequence). The CDR3 sequence is 15 residues long. The CDR3 sequence: CASIGSSGLYNEQFF. As DNA, the CDR3 is TGTGCCAGCATCGGGTCTAGCGGCTTGTACAATGAGCAGTTCTTC.

The chain links TRBV7-2 to TRBJ2-7; D not certain. V was trimmed by 1 base and J by 7 bases, leaving 8 bases between them. The length of the CDR3 is 12 residues. The germline V gene has CDR1 SGHTA and CDR2 FQGNSA. The CDR3 bases are TGTGCCAGCAGCTTAGTCCGTGCGGAGCAGTACTTC. It encodes CASSLVRAEQYF.

The chain has TRBV29-1 and TRBJ2-3; 11 bases agree with TRBD2. V shed 7 bases, J shed 2 bases, and the junction held 5 bases outside the gene matches. In germline, CDR1 is SQVTM, CDR2 ANQGSEA. The CDR3 extends over 14 amino acids. This CDR3 reads CSASTSGATDTQYF. The CDR3 coding sequence is TGCAGCGCTTCGACTAGCGGGGCCACAGATACGCAGTATTTT.

J is TRBJ2-7 and V is TRBV5-1; TRBD1 might be the D (6 bases). The germline V and J ends were trimmed by 1 base and 1 base, with 15 bases remaining between them. The CDR3 contains 16 residues. Germline CDR1 reads SGHRS; CDR2 reads YFSETQ. CDR3 loop: CASSLLGIGQSYEQYF. The CDR3 nucleotides read TGCGCCAGCAGCTTGTTGGGCATAGGACAGTCCTACGAGCAGTACTTC.

This clonotype was counted a few times. The V gene is TRBV15, the J gene TRBJ2-1; D gene ambiguous. Trimming stripped 0 bases from V and 5 bases from J, with 8 bases between. Germline CDR1 and CDR2: LNHNV and YYDKDF (reference sequence). The CDR3 contains 14 residues. The CDR3 DNA reads TGTGCCACCAGCAGAGATTTTCGGGACAATGAGCAGTTCTTC. Residues: CATSRDFRDNEQFF.

The chain is built from TRBV27 and TRBJ2-3; no clear D gene. Trimming removed 5 bases at V and 6 bases at J, with 12 bases between. Germline V gives CDR1 MNHEY, CDR2 SMNVEV (reference sequence). The CDR3 consists of 13 residues. This CDR3 reads CASSVLGSDTQYF. The DNA for the CDR3 is TGTGCCAGCAGTGTATTAGGGTCGGATACGCAGTATTTT.

The V call is TRBV12-3 or TRBV12-4, the J call TRBJ1-5; D is undetermined. Deletions cut 3 bases from V and 5 bases from J, with 11 bases between. This CDR3 spans 14 amino acids. CDR3 in amino acids: CASSFPGLDQPQHF. CDR3 DNA sequence: TGTGCCAGCAGTTTTCCTGGGCTCGATCAGCCCCAGCATTTT.

This clonotype has just a few counts. V usage is TRBV29-1 and J usage is TRBJ2-5; D ambiguous. Trimming shortened V by 4 bases and J by 2 bases, and 11 bases separated the two germline ends. Germline CDR1 SQVTM, CDR2 ANQGSEA. The CDR3 has 13 amino acids. CDR3 loop: CSVGAAIQETQYF. CDR3 bases: TGCAGCGTTGGCGCAGCGATTCAAGAGACCCAGTACTTC.

In this sample, this clonotype turned up a few times. The chain uses TRBV20-1 and TRBJ2-4; D might be TRBD1 (5 bases). The DNA end is more similar to TRBJ2-7, so the J call may be wrong. The CDR3 totals 13 residues. Germline V lookup: CDR1 DFQATT, CDR2 SNEGSKA (reference sequence). The CDR3 nucleotides are TGCAGTGCTAGAACCAGGGTGGAATACGAGCAGTACTTC. Residues: CSARTRVEYEQYF.

This clonotype was seen a few times. This chain uses TRBV28 with TRBJ1-1; 7 bases map to TRBD1. The CDR3 runs 12 residues. V was pared by 5 bases and J by 5 bases, with 2 bases of the junction left unmatched. Germline V CDR1 and CDR2: MDHEN, SYDVKM. This CDR3 reads CASSEQGTEAFF. CDR3 nucleotide sequence: TGTGCCAGCAGTGAACAGGGGACTGAAGCTTTCTTT.

This clonotype was seen a handful of times. The chain is built from TRBV12-3 or TRBV12-4 and TRBJ1-2, with TRBD1 matching 12 bases. The V and J ends lost 7 bases and 0 bases, in that order; junction bases with no gene match: 9. The CDR3 runs 17 residues. The CDR3 bases are TGTGCCAGCACTCTTGGGACAGGGGGCAGTGCTAACTATGGCTACACCTTC. Its translation: CASTLGTGGSANYGYTF.

The rearrangement joins TRBV7-9 to TRBJ2-5; 9 positions agree with TRBD1. The J call may be in error: the DNA end matches TRBJ2-7 better. The CDR3 is 16 residues long. The germline CDR1 and CDR2 sequences are SEHNR and FQNEAQ (reference sequence). The CDR3 DNA reads as TGTGCCAGCAGCCCTAGGGGGACAGGGAATTTTTACGAGCAGTACTTC. Translation: CASSPRGTGNFYEQYF.

This clonotype showed up just a few times. V is TRBV27 and J is TRBJ2-7, with a weak D call TRBD1 (6 bases). This CDR3 spans 14 amino acids. CDR1 is MNHEY and CDR2 is SMNVEV in the germline V gene (reference sequence). Trimming removed 5 bases from V and 5 bases from J, with 16 bases in between. This CDR3 is CASSPLLGQHEQYF. As DNA, the CDR3 is TGTGCCAGCAGTCCCCTCCTAGGACAGCACGAGCAGTACTTC.